Sequencing of this TCR beta chain was carried out in a study of blood T cell repertoires in COVID-19. The germline gives CDR1 SGHTA, CDR2 FQGNSA. This CDR3 is built from 17 residues. V lost 5 bases, J lost 4 bases, and 13 bases stayed unmatched. Clones were read by immunoSEQ multiplex PCR, and TCRdb kept only the in-frame ones, dropping some. The data contain over 110,000 clones, more than 65% of them singletons. V gene TRBV7-2 combines with J gene TRBJ2-1, with 8 bases identical to TRBD1. This receptor was obtained from a man older than 75 with acute or convalescent COVID-19. Sample: peripheral blood. DNA for the CDR3: TGTGCCAGCAGCCCGAGAAGGACAGGGACTTTATACAATGAGCAGTTCTTC. It specifies CASSPRRTGTLYNEQFF.